The subject of this entry is one TCR beta chain. The antigen remains unidentified. Some clones are missing from TCRdb's copy, which holds only in-frame ones; the method was immunoSEQ multiplex PCR. The sample includes about 590,000 clones, nearly 97% of them seen just once. The CDR3 length is 10 residues. CDR1 is MDHEN, CDR2 SYDVKM, per germline. Trimming removed 8 bases at V and 2 bases at J, with 3 bases between. The data belong to a study of shared clonotypes between healthy human individuals. Findings of the study overall: Generally, naive subsets came out with larger estimated richness than memory subsets.

Naive CD8 cells comprised CD45RO-negative, CCR7-positively selected cells, excluding terminally differentiated effector memory CD45RA+ cells. Those who donated were healthy HIV-negative adults, with no recent acute infections or vaccinations reported. Sequencing used naive CD8+ T cells sorted from blood. The chain employs TRBV28 and TRBJ1-2; D not certain. This clonotype was obtained from a woman in her 30s in good health. The CDR3 sequence is CASYNYGYTF. The DNA for the CDR3 is TGTGCCAGCTACAACTATGGCTACACCTTC.